This T cell receptor (beta chain) stems from a study of cytomegalovirus exposure and HLA in healthy donors. Whole-study findings and limits: In a later analysis, TCR beta V- and J-gene trimming was associated with a missense DCLRE1C variant. Per published accounts, TCR beta sequences correctly predicted the HLA-A and HLA-B alleles of most subjects.

Researchers ran the PCR with 60 Vbeta and 13 Jbeta primers. Produced via immunoSEQ multiplex PCR; TCRdb's table is partial and in-frame only. The table includes approximately 140,000 clones, roughly 77% detected once. As concerns this clone: What it recognizes is unknown.

V was trimmed by 6 bases and J by 12 bases, leaving 15 bases between them. The CDR3 contains 12 residues. Germline-derived CDR1 and CDR2 are MNHEY and SMNVEV (reference sequence). The TCR sequence derives from a woman between 35 and 50 years old in good health and CMV-seropositive. The chain has TRBV27 and TRBJ1-5; D not resolved. Sequenced: PBMCs. Here the CDR3 reads CASSPVGRLQHF. DNA for the CDR3: TGTGCCAGCAGCCCGGTGGGGAGGCTCCAGCATTTT.